This entry lists 6 T cell receptor beta chains sequenced from one sample in a study of control samples from healthy donors and cancer patients. Profiling relied on immunoSEQ multiplex PCR, and the TCRdb table lists in-frame clones only, not all of them. In the table there are more than 100,000 clones, roughly 86% of which are singletons. The specimen was PBMCs. The receptors were gathered from a man between 50 and 59 years old with head and neck cancer.

Worth noting for this clone: Since a much larger clone is just one base distant, this may be a read error. At the DNA level, this CDR3 is encoded by other sequences in the same sample as well. V is TRBV27 and J is TRBJ1-1; TRBD1 is a possible D gene (5 bases). CDR1 and CDR2 (germline): MNHEY, SMNVEV (reference sequence). Deletions cut 7 bases from V and 4 bases from J, with 13 bases between. This CDR3 contains 13 residues. CDR3 protein: CASTVTGSTEAFF. DNA of the CDR3: TGTGCCAGCACCGTTACAGGAAGCACTGAAGCTTTCTTT.

The genes are TRBV5-1 and TRBJ2-5; D is perhaps TRBD2 (5 bases). The CDR3 length is 14 residues. Trimming stripped 0 bases from V and 1 base from J, with 7 bases between. The germline gives CDR1 SGHRS, CDR2 YFSETQ. CDR3 DNA: TGCGCCAGCAGCTTGGCGGACTTCCAAGAGACCCAGTACTTC. This codes for CASSLADFQETQYF.

J is TRBJ2-5 and V is TRBV3-1 (or the pseudogene TRBV3-2), with TRBD2 identical over 7 bases. The CDR3 sequence is 16 residues long. V was pared by 7 bases and J by 4 bases, with 15 bases of the junction left unmatched. CDR1 is LGHDT and CDR2 is YNNKEL in the germline V gene (reference sequence). CDR3 DNA sequence: TGTGCCAGCAAAATCCGGAAGGGCCCGGGGGGAGAGACCCAGTACTTC. It translates to CASKIRKGPGGETQYF.

The sample holds one count of this clone. The CDR3 loop is CASRSQGFSYEQYF. DNA for the CDR3: TGTGCCAGCAGATCACAGGGGTTCTCCTACGAGCAGTACTTC. The genes are TRBV2 and TRBJ2-7, with 7 bases fitting TRBD1. V trimming: 6 bases; J trimming: 0 bases; junction bases outside the gene matches: 5. Germline CDR1 SNHLY, CDR2 FYNNEI. The CDR3 extends over 14 amino acids. The full variable domain, its missing parts supplied by reference TRBV2 and TRBJ2-7, is EPEVTQTPSHQVTQMGQEVILRCVPISNHLYFYWYRQILGQKVEFLVSFYNNEISEKSEIFDDQFSVERPDGSNFTLKIRSTKLEDSAMYFCASRSQGFSYEQYFGPGTRLTVT.

This clone was counted only a few times. The chain employs TRBV27 and TRBJ1-5, with 7 positions matching TRBD1. The J segment lost 0 bases and the V segment lost 4 bases, leaving 3 bases of the junction unmatched. Germline V lookup: CDR1 MNHEY, CDR2 SMNVEV (reference sequence). The CDR3 length is 15 residues. CDR3 in amino acids: CASSYRGYSNQPQHF. DNA of the CDR3: TGTGCCAGCAGTTACAGGGGATATAGCAATCAGCCCCAGCATTTT.

This chain joins TRBV7-9 and TRBJ2-1; no definite D call. V was shortened by 2 bases and J by 6 bases, with 8 bases between the two germline ends. Germline CDR1 reads SEHNR; CDR2 reads FQNEAQ (reference sequence). The CDR3 has 13 amino acids. The DNA for the CDR3 is TGTGCCAGCAGCTTATCGGGTCCCAATGAGCAGTTCTTC. It translates to CASSLSGPNEQFF.